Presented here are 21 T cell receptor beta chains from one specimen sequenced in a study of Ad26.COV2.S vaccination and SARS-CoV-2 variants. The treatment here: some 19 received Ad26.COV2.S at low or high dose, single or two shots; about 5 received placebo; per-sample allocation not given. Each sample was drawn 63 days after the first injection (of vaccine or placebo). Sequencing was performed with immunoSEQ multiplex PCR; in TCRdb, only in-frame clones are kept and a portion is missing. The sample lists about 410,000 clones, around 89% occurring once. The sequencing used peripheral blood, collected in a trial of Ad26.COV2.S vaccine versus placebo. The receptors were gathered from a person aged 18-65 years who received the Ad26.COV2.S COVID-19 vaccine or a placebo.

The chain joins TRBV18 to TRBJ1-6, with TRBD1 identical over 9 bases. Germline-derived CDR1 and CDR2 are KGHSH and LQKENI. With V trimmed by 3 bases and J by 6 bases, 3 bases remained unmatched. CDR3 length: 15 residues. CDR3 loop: CASSPGTGINSPLHF. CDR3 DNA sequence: TGTGCCAGCTCACCCGGGACAGGGATTAATTCACCCCTCCACTTT.

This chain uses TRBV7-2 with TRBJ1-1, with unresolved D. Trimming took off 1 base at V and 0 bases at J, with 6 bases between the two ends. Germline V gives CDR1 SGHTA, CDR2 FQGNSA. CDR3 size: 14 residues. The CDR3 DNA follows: TGTGCCAGCAGCTTAGGGAAGTTGAACACTGAAGCTTTCTTT. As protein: CASSLGKLNTEAFF.

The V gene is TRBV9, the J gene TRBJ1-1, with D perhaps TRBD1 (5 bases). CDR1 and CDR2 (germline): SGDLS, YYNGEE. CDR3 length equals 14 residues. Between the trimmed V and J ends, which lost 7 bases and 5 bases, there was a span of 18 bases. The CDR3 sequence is CASARGQGGTEAFF. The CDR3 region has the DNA TGTGCCAGCGCACGAGGGCAGGGAGGGACTGAAGCTTTCTTT.

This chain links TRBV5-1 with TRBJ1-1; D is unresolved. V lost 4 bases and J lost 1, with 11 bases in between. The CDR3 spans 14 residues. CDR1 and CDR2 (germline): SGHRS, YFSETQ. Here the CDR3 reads CASSPVGSNTEAFF. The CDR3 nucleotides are TGCGCCAGCAGCCCCGTCGGGTCGAACACTGAAGCTTTCTTT.

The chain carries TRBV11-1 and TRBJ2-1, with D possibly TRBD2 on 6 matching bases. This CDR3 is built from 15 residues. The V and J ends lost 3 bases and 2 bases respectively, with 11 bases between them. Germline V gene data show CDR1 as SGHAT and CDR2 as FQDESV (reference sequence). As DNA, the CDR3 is TGTGCCAGCAGCTTTGGGGGGAGCCCCTACAATGAGCAGTTCTTC. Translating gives CASSFGGSPYNEQFF.

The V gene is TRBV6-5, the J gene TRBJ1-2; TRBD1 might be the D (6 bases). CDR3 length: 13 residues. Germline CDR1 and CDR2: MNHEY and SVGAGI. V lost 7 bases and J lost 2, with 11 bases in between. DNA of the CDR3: TGTGCCAGCAACGGGGGCCGGAACTATGGCTACACCTTC. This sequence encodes CASNGGRNYGYTF.

The CDR3 coding sequence is TGTGCCAGCAGCTTAGGGGACAGGGGGATCAATGAGCAGTTCTTC. It specifies CASSLGDRGINEQFF. V gene TRBV7-3 combines with J gene TRBJ2-1; 11 positions agree with TRBD1. The V and J ends lost 2 bases and 6 bases, in that order; junction bases with no gene match: 3. The CDR3 totals 15 residues. Germline V gene data show CDR1 as SGHTA and CDR2 as FQGTGA.

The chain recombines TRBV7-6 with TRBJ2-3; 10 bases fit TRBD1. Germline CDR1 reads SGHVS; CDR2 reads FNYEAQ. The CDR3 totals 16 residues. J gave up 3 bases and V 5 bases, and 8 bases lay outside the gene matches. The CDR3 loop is CASSPAGTGETDTQYF. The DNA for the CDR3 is TGTGCCAGCAGCCCGGCCGGGACAGGGGAGACAGATACGCAGTATTTT.

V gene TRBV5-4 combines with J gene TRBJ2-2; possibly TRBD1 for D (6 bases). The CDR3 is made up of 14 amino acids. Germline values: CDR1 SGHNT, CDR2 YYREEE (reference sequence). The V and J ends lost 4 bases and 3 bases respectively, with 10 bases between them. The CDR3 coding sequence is TGTGCCAGCAGCCAGGGGCGTGACACCGGGGAGCTGTTTTTT. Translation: CASSQGRDTGELFF.

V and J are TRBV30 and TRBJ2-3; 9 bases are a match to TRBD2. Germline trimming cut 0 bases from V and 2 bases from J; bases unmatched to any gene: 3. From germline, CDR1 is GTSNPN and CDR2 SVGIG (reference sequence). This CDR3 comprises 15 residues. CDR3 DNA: TGTGCCTGGAGTGTGGGACTAGCCCTCACAGATACGCAGTATTTT. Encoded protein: CAWSVGLALTDTQYF.

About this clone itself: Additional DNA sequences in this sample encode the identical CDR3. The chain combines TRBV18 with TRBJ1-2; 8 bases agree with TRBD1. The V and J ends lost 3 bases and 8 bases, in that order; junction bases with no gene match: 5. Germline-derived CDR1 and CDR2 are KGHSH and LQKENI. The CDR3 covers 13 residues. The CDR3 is CASSPGQGSGYTF. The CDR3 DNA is TGTGCCAGCTCACCCGGACAGGGAAGCGGCTACACCTTC.

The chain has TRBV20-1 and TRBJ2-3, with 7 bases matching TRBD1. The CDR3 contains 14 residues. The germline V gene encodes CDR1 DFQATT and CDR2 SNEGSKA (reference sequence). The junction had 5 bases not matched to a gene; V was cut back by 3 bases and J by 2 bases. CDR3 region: CSASPTGPTDTQYF. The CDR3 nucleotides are TGCAGTGCTAGTCCGACAGGGCCCACAGATACGCAGTATTTT.

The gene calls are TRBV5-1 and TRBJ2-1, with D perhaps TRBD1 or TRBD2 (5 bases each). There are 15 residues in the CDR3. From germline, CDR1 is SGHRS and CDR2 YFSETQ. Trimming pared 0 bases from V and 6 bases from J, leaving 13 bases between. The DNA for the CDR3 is TGCGCCAGCAGCTTGGATGGGACCTCGGTCAATGAGCAGTTCTTC. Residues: CASSLDGTSVNEQFF. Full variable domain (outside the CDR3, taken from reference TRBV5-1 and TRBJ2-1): KAGVTQTPRYLIKTRGQQVTLSCSPISGHRSVSWYQQTPGQGLQFLFEYFSETQRNKGNFPGRFSGRQFSNSRSEMNVSTLELGDSALYLCASSLDGTSVNEQFFGPGTRLTVL.

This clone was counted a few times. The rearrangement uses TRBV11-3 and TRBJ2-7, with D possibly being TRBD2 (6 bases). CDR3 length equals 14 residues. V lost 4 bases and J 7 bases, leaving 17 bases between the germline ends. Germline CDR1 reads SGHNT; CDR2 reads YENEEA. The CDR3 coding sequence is TGTGCCAGCAGCTCGTGGGGGGAAACGGGAGAGCAGTACTTC. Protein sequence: CASSSWGETGEQYF.

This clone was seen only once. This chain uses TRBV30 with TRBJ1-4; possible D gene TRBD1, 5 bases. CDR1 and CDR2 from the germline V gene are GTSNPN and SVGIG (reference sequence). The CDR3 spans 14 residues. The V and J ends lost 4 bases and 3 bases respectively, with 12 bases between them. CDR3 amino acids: CAWNGGAANEKLFF. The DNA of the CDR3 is TGTGCCTGGAATGGGGGAGCGGCTAATGAAAAACTGTTTTTT.

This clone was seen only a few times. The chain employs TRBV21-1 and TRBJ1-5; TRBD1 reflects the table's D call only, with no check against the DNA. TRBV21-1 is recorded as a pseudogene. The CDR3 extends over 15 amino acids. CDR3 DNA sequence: TGTGCCAGCAGACCAACAGGCCCTCTCAATCAGCCCCAGCATTTT. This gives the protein CASRPTGPLNQPQHF.

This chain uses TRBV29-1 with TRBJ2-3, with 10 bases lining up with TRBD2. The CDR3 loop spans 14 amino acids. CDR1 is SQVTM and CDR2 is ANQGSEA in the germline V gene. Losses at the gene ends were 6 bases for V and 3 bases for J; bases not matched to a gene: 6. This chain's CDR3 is CSVQVGLATDTQYF. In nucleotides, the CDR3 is TGCAGCGTCCAAGTGGGACTAGCGACAGATACGCAGTATTTT.

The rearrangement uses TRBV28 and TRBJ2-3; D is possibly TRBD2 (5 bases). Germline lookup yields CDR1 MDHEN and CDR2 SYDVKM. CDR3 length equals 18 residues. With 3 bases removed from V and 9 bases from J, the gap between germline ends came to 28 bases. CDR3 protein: CASSLELTLDSRVGTQYF. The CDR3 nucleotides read TGTGCCAGCAGTTTGGAGTTGACCCTGGACTCCCGCGTGGGAACGCAGTATTTT.

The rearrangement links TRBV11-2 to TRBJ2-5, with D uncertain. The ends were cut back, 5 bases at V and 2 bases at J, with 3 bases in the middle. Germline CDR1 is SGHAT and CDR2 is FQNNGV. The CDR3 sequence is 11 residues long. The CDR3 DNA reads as TGTGCCAGCAGCGGACAAGAGACCCAGTACTTC. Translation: CASSGQETQYF. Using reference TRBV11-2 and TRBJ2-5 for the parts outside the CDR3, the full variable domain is EAGVAQSPRYKIIEKRQSVAFWCNPISGHATLYWYQQILGQGPKLLIQFQNNGVVDDSQLPKDRFSAERLKGVDSTLKIQPAKLEDSAVYLCASSGQETQYFGPGTRLLVL.

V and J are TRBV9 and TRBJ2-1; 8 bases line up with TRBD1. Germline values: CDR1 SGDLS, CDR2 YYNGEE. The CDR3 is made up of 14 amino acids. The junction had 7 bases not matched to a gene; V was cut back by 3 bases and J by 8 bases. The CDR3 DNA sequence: TGTGCCAGCAGCGCCAGGGGGCAAAGCGATGAGCAGTTCTTC. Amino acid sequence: CASSARGQSDEQFF.

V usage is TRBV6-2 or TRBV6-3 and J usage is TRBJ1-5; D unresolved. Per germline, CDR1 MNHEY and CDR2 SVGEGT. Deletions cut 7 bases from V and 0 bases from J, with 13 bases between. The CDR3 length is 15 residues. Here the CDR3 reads CASNPIENSNQPQHF. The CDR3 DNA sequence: TGTGCCAGCAACCCCATCGAGAATAGCAATCAGCCCCAGCATTTT.